This TCR beta chain was sequenced during a study of blood T cell repertoires in COVID-19. The overall study: COVID-19 samples, acute and convalescent, were from the United States, Italy and Spain. PBMCs, B-cell-depleted T cells, or T cells provided the cDNA or gDNA that made up the material.

Per the study methods: Amplification from reference gene primers served as the basis for estimated nucleated cell counts. The method was immunoSEQ multiplex PCR; TCRdb's version includes in-frame clones alone and lacks a portion of them. V and J calls and clone size come straight from that table; D and trimming were deduced from the DNA. This sample has 370,000 or so clones, with roughly four fifths found just once. The germline V and J ends were trimmed by 0 bases and 1 base, with 16 bases remaining between them. Germline V gives CDR1 SGHDT, CDR2 YYEEEE. The CDR3 totals 17 residues. This clonotype originated in a human donor with acute or convalescent COVID-19. The donor label of this sample is uncertain. The specimen was peripheral blood. The chain employs TRBV5-6 and TRBJ1-1; D is uncertain. CDR3 bases: TGTGCCAGCAGCTTGGGCCTTTGGATGGGGAGGAACACTGAAGCTTTCTTT. Its protein product is CASSLGLWMGRNTEAFF. The variable domain in full, with the rest retrieved from reference TRBV5-6 and TRBJ1-1, is DAGVTQSPTHLIKTRGQQVTLRCSPKSGHDTVSWYQQALGQGPQFIFQYYEEEERQRGNFPDRFSGHQFPNYSSELNVNALLLGDSALYLCASSLGLWMGRNTEAFFGQGTRLTVV.